These 24 T cell receptor beta chains came from one sample sequenced in a study of cytomegalovirus exposure and HLA in healthy donors. The PCR employed 60 Vbeta primers together with 13 Jbeta primers. Here immunoSEQ multiplex PCR was the method, and the copy in TCRdb shows in-frame clones only, minus some. This sample yields some 150,000 clones, of which roughly 80% are seen a single time; about 7.7% belongs to the top ten. The sequenced sample was PBMCs. Every receptor here comes from a woman in her twenties or thirties in good health and CMV-seropositive.

The gene calls are TRBV15 and TRBJ2-1; perhaps TRBD2 as D (5 bases). Looked up from germline, CDR1 is LNHNV and CDR2 is YYDKDF (reference sequence). The CDR3 runs to 11 residues. Trimming removed 3 bases from V and 9 bases from J, with 6 bases in between. The CDR3, as DNA: TGTGCCACCAGCAGCCGGGGTGAGCAGTTCTTC. Amino acids: CATSSRGEQFF.

The chain has TRBV9 and TRBJ2-3; unclear D gene. From germline, CDR1 is SGDLS and CDR2 YYNGEE. V gave up 1 base and J gave up 2 bases, with 8 bases separating them. The CDR3 contains 14 residues. Here the CDR3 reads CASSVSSTTDTQYF. In DNA form, the CDR3 reads TGTGCCAGCAGCGTATCTTCTACCACAGATACGCAGTATTTT.

The chain is built from TRBV7-9 and TRBJ1-4; TRBD1 aligns across 7 bases. The CDR3 sequence is 18 residues long. Germline assignment: CDR1 SEHNR and CDR2 FQNEAQ (reference sequence). J gave up 6 bases and V 5 bases, and 18 bases lay outside the gene matches. In DNA form, the CDR3 reads TGTGCCAGCAGCGGACTCCAGGGTAGGACAGGAGACGATGAAAAACTGTTTTTT. Translating it yields CASSGLQGRTGDDEKLFF.

In DNA form, the CDR3 reads TGTGCCAGCAGTTTATCGCTGACAGGGTTCGAGCAGTACTTC. As protein: CASSLSLTGFEQYF. The chain employs TRBV28 and TRBJ2-7; 7 nucleotides agree with TRBD1. Losses at the gene ends were 1 base for V and 6 bases for J; bases not matched to a gene: 6. The CDR3 runs 14 residues. Looked up from germline, CDR1 is MDHEN and CDR2 is SYDVKM.

The CDR3 sequence is CASSFQGARETQYF. The CDR3 region has the DNA TGTGCCAGCAGCTTTCAGGGGGCGCGGGAGACCCAGTACTTC. The chain is built from TRBV7-9 and TRBJ2-5, with TRBD1 identical over 8 bases. In germline, CDR1 is SEHNR, CDR2 FQNEAQ (reference sequence). The CDR3 runs 14 residues. With V trimmed by 3 bases and J by 5 bases, 5 bases remained unmatched. Based on the CDR3 plus reference TRBV7-9 and TRBJ2-5, the full variable domain is DTGVSQNPRHKITKRGQNVTFRCDPISEHNRLYWYRQTLGQGPEFLTYFQNEAQLEKSRLLSDRFSAERPKGSFSTLEIQRTEQGDSAMYLCASSFQGARETQYFGPGTRLLVL.

This chain joins TRBV7-2 and TRBJ1-2; D ambiguous. Trimming pared 1 base from V and 5 bases from J, leaving 17 bases between. Germline CDR1 and CDR2: SGHTA and FQGNSA. The CDR3 runs 16 residues. CDR3 sequence (DNA): TGTGCCAGCAGCTTAGGCCGCTCGGCGGGTGGGTATGGCTACACCTTC. Translation gives CASSLGRSAGGYGYTF.

This sequence joins TRBV27 and TRBJ1-6; 7 bases map to TRBD1. The V and J ends lost 7 bases and 13 bases, in that order; junction bases with no gene match: 13. The CDR3 has 14 amino acids. CDR1 and CDR2 (germline): MNHEY, SMNVEV (reference sequence). The DNA of the CDR3 is TGTGCCAGCACCTGGACAGGAAAAGGGTGGCCCCTCCACTTT. Amino acids: CASTWTGKGWPLHF.

This chain uses TRBV10-3 with TRBJ1-3; no firm D call. CDR3 length: 14 amino acids. The germline V gene has CDR1 ENHRY and CDR2 SYGVKD. V was pared by 2 bases and J by 0 bases, with 5 bases between. DNA for the CDR3: TGTGCCATCAGTGAGGGCTTCTCTGGAAACACCATATATTTT. Translation gives CAISEGFSGNTIYF.

The rearrangement joins TRBV7-6 to TRBJ2-5, with D perhaps TRBD2 (5 bases). The germline gives CDR1 SGHVS, CDR2 FNYEAQ. The V end lost 2 bases, the J end lost 2 bases, and 18 bases lay between the germline ends. The CDR3 loop spans 17 amino acids. CDR3 DNA sequence: TGTGCCAGCAGCTTATCCTCTGGAGGATTCGGGCAAGAGACCCAGTACTTC. Its translation is CASSLSSGGFGQETQYF.

The V call is TRBV28, the J call TRBJ1-2; D uncertain. CDR3 length: 13 residues. Trimming cost V 3 bases and J 8 bases, with 13 bases left between them. The germline gives CDR1 MDHEN, CDR2 SYDVKM. CDR3 nucleotides: TGTGCCAGCAGTTTGACGGGAGTGAGAGGCTACACCTTC. It is translated as CASSLTGVRGYTF.

The chain carries TRBV7-9 and TRBJ2-1, with 8 positions matching TRBD2. Germline-derived CDR1 and CDR2 are SEHNR and FQNEAQ (reference sequence). The V segment lost 6 bases and the J segment 4 bases; nucleotides outside the gene matches: 8. CDR3 length equals 15 residues. Here the CDR3 reads CASRVLAGNYNEQFF. Written as DNA, the CDR3 is TGTGCCAGCAGGGTCTTAGCGGGGAATTACAATGAGCAGTTCTTC.

The chain uses TRBV2 and TRBJ1-2, with TRBD1 identical over 7 bases. V gave up 6 bases and J gave up 1 base; unmatched junction bases: 5. The CDR3 consists of 14 residues. Looked up from germline, CDR1 is SNHLY and CDR2 is FYNNEI. The CDR3 sequence: CASSGDSLNYGYTF. The CDR3 nucleotides are TGTGCCAGCAGCGGGGACAGCCTTAACTATGGCTACACCTTC.

The chain couples TRBV7-8 to TRBJ2-1; 7 bases agree with TRBD2. This CDR3 region has 15 residues. After removal of 4 bases from V and 4 bases from J, the junction contained 7 bases not matched to a gene. Germline CDR1 and CDR2: SGHVS and FQNEAQ. In DNA form, the CDR3 reads TGTGCCAGCAGCTCCAAGCGGGGTGCTTACAATGAGCAGTTCTTC. This sequence encodes CASSSKRGAYNEQFF.

This clone showed up just a few times. At one end the junction does not follow the germline gene, possibly because of a read error. The rearrangement links TRBV7-9 to TRBJ1-6, with D uncertain. Germline V gene lookup returns CDR1 SEHNR and CDR2 FQNEAQ (reference sequence). The CDR3 has 12 residues. DNA of the CDR3: TGTTCCAGCAGCTTATCGAATTCACCCCTCCACTTT. As protein: CSSSLSNSPLHF.

The table lists this clone with a few counts. V usage is TRBV6-5 and J usage is TRBJ1-2; a weak D match, TRBD1 (6 bases). Trimming stripped 4 bases from V and 6 bases from J, with 6 bases between. This CDR3 comprises 11 residues. Germline CDR1 and CDR2: MNHEY and SVGAGI. CDR3 region: CASSSGDGYTF. CDR3 DNA sequence: TGTGCCAGCAGTTCAGGGGATGGCTACACCTTC.

This clone came up once. V is TRBV15 and J is TRBJ2-6, with D hard to call. This CDR3 comprises 17 residues. CDR1 and CDR2 (germline): LNHNV, YYDKDF (reference sequence). V shed 0 bases and J shed 0 bases, with 9 bases lying between them. The CDR3 DNA is TGTGCCACCAGCAGAGATTTTGAAGCCTCTGGGGCCAACGTCCTGACTTTC. Translated: CATSRDFEASGANVLTF.

The chain joins TRBV4-3 to TRBJ1-4, with TRBD1 matching 10 bases. Germline CDR1 LGHNA, CDR2 YSLEER. V shed 5 bases and J 8 bases; nucleotides not matched to a gene: 5. The CDR3 sequence is 14 residues long. In nucleotides, the CDR3 is TGCGCCAGCAGCGGCCGGACAGGGGGGGAAAAACTGTTTTTT. It codes for CASSGRTGGEKLFF.

The genes are TRBV4-2 and TRBJ2-7; 8 bases map to TRBD2. V lost 0 bases to trimming and J lost 6 bases; unmatched junction nucleotides: 7. This CDR3 is 15 amino acids long. The germline V gene encodes CDR1 LGHNA and CDR2 YNFKEQ. CDR3 coding DNA: TGTGCCAGCAGCCAAGACGGGGGGGAAGCCACCGAGCAGTACTTC. Translating it yields CASSQDGGEATEQYF.

V gene TRBV2 combines with J gene TRBJ1-3; 7 bases line up with TRBD1. This CDR3 has 19 residues. The junction had 15 bases not matched to a gene; V was cut back by 4 bases and J by 0 bases. Germline assignment: CDR1 SNHLY and CDR2 FYNNEI. The CDR3 loop is CASSVPDTTGDLSGNTIYF. The CDR3 nucleotides are TGTGCCAGCAGTGTCCCCGACACAACAGGGGACCTCTCTGGAAACACCATATATTTT.

This clone was observed once. The chain links TRBV4-3 to TRBJ2-5; 10 nucleotides match TRBD2. The CDR3 length is 14 residues. In germline, CDR1 is LGHNA, CDR2 YSLEER. Trimming cost V 4 bases and J 5 bases; bases outside gene matches: 4. In nucleotides, the CDR3 is TGCGCCAGCAGCCGTCTAGCGGGGGAGGAGACCCAGTACTTC. Translating it yields CASSRLAGEETQYF.

The chain couples TRBV29-1 to TRBJ2-7; D possibly corresponds to TRBD2 (5 bases). The CDR3 covers 14 residues. CDR1 SQVTM and CDR2 ANQGSEA come from the germline V gene. V lost 6 bases, J lost 0 bases, and 15 bases lay in between. In DNA, the CDR3 is TGCAGCGTCCGCCTTTTAGAGGGCTCCTACGAGCAGTACTTC. The encoded protein is CSVRLLEGSYEQYF.

The genes are TRBV2 and TRBJ2-1; no clear D. Trimming left V 6 bases short and J 3 bases short, with 15 bases between. Germline CDR1 is SNHLY and CDR2 is FYNNEI. The CDR3 runs to 15 residues. CDR3 DNA: TGTGCCAGCAGGAACTCCCTTCATTACTACAATGAGCAGTTCTTC. Residues: CASRNSLHYYNEQFF. The full variable domain, rest sourced from reference TRBV2 and TRBJ2-1, is EPEVTQTPSHQVTQMGQEVILRCVPISNHLYFYWYRQILGQKVEFLVSFYNNEISEKSEIFDDQFSVERPDGSNFTLKIRSTKLEDSAMYFCASRNSLHYYNEQFFGPGTRLTVL.

This clone has only a few counts. Written as DNA, the CDR3 is TGCGCCAGCAGCTATGCCGGGACTAGCGGGAGGATTGAGCAGTTCTTC. Protein sequence: CASSYAGTSGRIEQFF. The chain combines TRBV5-1 with TRBJ2-1; TRBD2 aligns across 15 bases. This CDR3 is 16 amino acids long. Germline CDR1 SGHRS, CDR2 YFSETQ. The V and J ends lost 3 bases and 9 bases, in that order; junction bases with no gene match: 7.

With regard to this clone: The identical CDR3 is also encoded by other nucleotide sequences in the sample. The CDR3 protein is CASRGTGAYGYTF. CDR3 DNA sequence: TGTGCCAGCAGAGGGACAGGGGCCTATGGCTACACCTTC. The rearrangement joins TRBV2 to TRBJ1-2; 10 bases align to TRBD1. V lost 6 bases to trimming and J lost 4 bases; unmatched junction nucleotides: 2. CDR3 length: 13 amino acids. The V gene's germline CDR1 is SNHLY and CDR2 FYNNEI.